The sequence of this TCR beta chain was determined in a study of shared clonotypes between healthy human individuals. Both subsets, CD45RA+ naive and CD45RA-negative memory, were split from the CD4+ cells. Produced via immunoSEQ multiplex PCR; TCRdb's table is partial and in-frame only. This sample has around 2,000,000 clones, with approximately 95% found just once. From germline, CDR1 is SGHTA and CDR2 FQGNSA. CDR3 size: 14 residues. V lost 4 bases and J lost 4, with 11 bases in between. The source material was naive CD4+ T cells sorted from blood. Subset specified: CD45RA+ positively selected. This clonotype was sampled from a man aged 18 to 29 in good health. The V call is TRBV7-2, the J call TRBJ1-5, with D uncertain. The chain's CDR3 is CASSSTWTNQPQHF. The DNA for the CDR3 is TGTGCCAGCAGCTCAACGTGGACTAATCAGCCCCAGCATTTT.